This is a list of T cell receptor beta chains from one sample in a study of neurological immune-mediated disorders. Each CDR3 protein gets one entry after TCRdb re-called the 5' RACE reads with MiXCR. The sample holds around 29,000 distinct CDR3 sequences; approximately 5.2% are singletons and the top ten take 2% to 2.5%. Sequences were obtained from CD4+ T cells from blood. These receptors originate from a woman aged 45-60 years in good health. Each CDR3 is given with its conserved first and last residue. Fields, in order: CDR3 DNA, CDR3 protein, clone size, V gene, D gene, J gene. The D gene is left open where the match is weak. Clone size, where shown, is once, few, many, or a class for clones that have expanded.

CDR3nt: TGTGCCATCAGTGAGTCGAGGAGGGACACTGAAGCTTTCTTT
CDR3aa: CAISESRRDTEAFF
abundance: many
v_gene: TRBV10-3
d_gene: -
j_gene: TRBJ1-1

CDR3nt: TGCAGCGTTGAAAAGGGCGGCTATGGCTACACCTTC
CDR3aa: CSVEKGGYGYTF
abundance: few
v_gene: TRBV29-1
d_gene: -
j_gene: TRBJ1-2

CDR3nt: TGTGCCAGCAGCAAAGCGCTGCTAGCTGCAGATACGCAGTATTTT
CDR3aa: CASSKALLAADTQYF
abundance: many
v_gene: TRBV21-1
d_gene: -
j_gene: TRBJ2-3

CDR3nt: TGTGCCAGCAGCTTAGGCCCAGCCAAAAACATTCAGTACTTC
CDR3aa: CASSLGPAKNIQYF
abundance: many
v_gene: TRBV7-9
d_gene: -
j_gene: TRBJ2-4

CDR3nt: TGTGCCAGCAGTTTATCAGGACAGGGGCCCTATGGCTACACCTTC
CDR3aa: CASSLSGQGPYGYTF
abundance: many
v_gene: TRBV28
d_gene: TRBD1
j_gene: TRBJ1-2

CDR3nt: TGCGCCAGCAGCTTGTCCCCAACCTACGAGCAGTACTTC
CDR3aa: CASSLSPTYEQYF
abundance: many
v_gene: TRBV5-1
d_gene: -
j_gene: TRBJ2-7

CDR3nt: TGTGCCAGCTCACTGGGCAAGACAGAAGGAAACACCATATATTTT
CDR3aa: CASSLGKTEGNTIYF
abundance: many
v_gene: TRBV18
d_gene: -
j_gene: TRBJ1-3

CDR3nt: TGTGCCAGCAGTGAACGGGCCCACTACGAGCAGTACTTC
CDR3aa: CASSERAHYEQYF
abundance: many
v_gene: TRBV25-1
d_gene: -
j_gene: TRBJ2-7

CDR3nt: TGTGCCAGCAGATTAGTTCCGCGTGAGACAGGAGGCACCGGGGAGCTGTTTTTT
CDR3aa: CASRLVPRETGGTGELFF
abundance: many
v_gene: TRBV6-5
d_gene: -
j_gene: TRBJ2-2

CDR3nt: TGTGCCAGCAGTGGGGCGGGGGGGAGCTCCTACAATGAGCAGTTCTTC
CDR3aa: CASSGAGGSSYNEQFF
abundance: many
v_gene: TRBV2
d_gene: TRBD2
j_gene: TRBJ2-1

CDR3nt: TGCGCCAGCGGACGGACGAACACTGAAGCTTTCTTT
CDR3aa: CASGRTNTEAFF
abundance: -
v_gene: TRBV5-1
d_gene: -
j_gene: TRBJ1-1

CDR3nt: TGTGCCAGCAGCGTAGACCCAGGCCAGGGGCTCGACACTGAAGCTTTCTTT
CDR3aa: CASSVDPGQGLDTEAFF
abundance: many
v_gene: TRBV9
d_gene: -
j_gene: TRBJ1-1

CDR3nt: TGTGCCAGCAGCTTAAGCCCGCAGGGTATGAATGAGCAGTTCTTC
CDR3aa: CASSLSPQGMNEQFF
abundance: many
v_gene: TRBV7-2
d_gene: -
j_gene: TRBJ2-1

CDR3nt: TGCGCCAGCGTCGGACTAGCGGCCGCCAATGAGCAGTTCTTC
CDR3aa: CASVGLAAANEQFF
abundance: many
v_gene: TRBV5-1
d_gene: TRBD2
j_gene: TRBJ2-1

CDR3nt: TGTGCCAGCAGTTCAGCGGGAGGTTTTGAGCAGTTCTTC
CDR3aa: CASSSAGGFEQFF
abundance: many
v_gene: TRBV12-3/TRBV12-4
d_gene: TRBD2
j_gene: TRBJ2-1

CDR3nt: TGCAGTGCTAGGGACAGTTTTAACACTGAAGCTTTCTTT
CDR3aa: CSARDSFNTEAFF
abundance: medium-sized
v_gene: TRBV20-1
d_gene: -
j_gene: TRBJ1-1

CDR3nt: TGTGCCACTTCGGGTTCCGGGGCCAACGTCCTGACTTTC
CDR3aa: CATSGSGANVLTF
abundance: many
v_gene: TRBV10-3
d_gene: -
j_gene: TRBJ2-6

CDR3nt: TGTGCCAGCGGTCGCTTAGCCAAAAACATTCAGTACTTC
CDR3aa: CASGRLAKNIQYF
abundance: many
v_gene: TRBV6-5
d_gene: -
j_gene: TRBJ2-4

CDR3nt: TGTGCCAGCAAGGACGGGACAGGTCTTAATTCACCCCTCCACTTT
CDR3aa: CASKDGTGLNSPLHF
abundance: many
v_gene: TRBV6-1
d_gene: TRBD1
j_gene: TRBJ1-6

CDR3nt: TGTGCCAGCAGCTTAGTAAGCAGGTCAGACAATGAGCAGTTCTTC
CDR3aa: CASSLVSRSDNEQFF
abundance: many
v_gene: TRBV7-2
d_gene: -
j_gene: TRBJ2-1

CDR3nt: TGTGCCTGGAGTGAGGGCGGGGTGGGCACAGATACGCAGTATTTT
CDR3aa: CAWSEGGVGTDTQYF
abundance: many
v_gene: TRBV30
d_gene: -
j_gene: TRBJ2-3

CDR3nt: TGCGCCAGCAGCCAAGATCGTACCGGGGAAGCTTTCTTT
CDR3aa: CASSQDRTGEAFF
abundance: many
v_gene: TRBV4-1
d_gene: -
j_gene: TRBJ1-1

CDR3nt: TGTGCCAGCAGCTCCACGGGGGCTGGGGAGCTGTTTTTT
CDR3aa: CASSSTGAGELFF
abundance: many
v_gene: TRBV7-3
d_gene: -
j_gene: TRBJ2-2

CDR3nt: TGCGCCAGCAGCTTGGAGGCGTTAAATCCGAACACTGAAGCTTTCTTT
CDR3aa: CASSLEALNPNTEAFF
abundance: many
v_gene: TRBV5-1
d_gene: -
j_gene: TRBJ1-1

CDR3nt: TGTGCCAGCAGTGAAGTAGCGGGTTACGAGCAGTACTTC
CDR3aa: CASSEVAGYEQYF
abundance: many
v_gene: TRBV2
d_gene: TRBD2
j_gene: TRBJ2-7